These T cell receptor beta chains were read from a single sample in a study of CD8 T cells in ankylosing spondylitis. TCRdb fed the 5' RACE reads into MiXCR, producing one record per CDR3 protein. The sample has about 150,000 distinct CDR3 sequences, 30% to 35% seen once; the top ten hold about 6%. The sequenced sample consisted of synovial fluid, either unsorted or a sorted T cell fraction (not recorded which). Receptors were obtained from a male donor with ankylosing spondylitis. Each CDR3 is given with its conserved first and last residue. The D gene is left open where the match is weak. Some rows mark clone size as missing; the rest say once, few, many or name a class of expanded clone.

TRBJ1-1 many TRBV2 . CASRRTAPPSF TGTGCCAGCAGGCGGACAGCGCCGCCGTCTTTT
TRBJ2-1 . TRBV2 TRBD2 CASSTLAGILNEQFF TGTGCCAGCAGTACCCTAGCGGGTATTTTGAATGAGCAGTTCTTC
TRBJ1-5 few TRBV4-1 . CASSLEGGGQPQHF TGCGCCAGCAGCCTGGAAGGGGGGGGTCAGCCCCAGCATTTT
TRBJ1-1 many TRBV7-2 . CASSPFNPTEAFF TGTGCCAGCAGCCCTTTTAACCCAACTGAAGCTTTCTTT
TRBJ2-5 . TRBV12-3/TRBV12-4 TRBD2 CASSSSGKETQYF TGTGCCAGCAGCTCTAGCGGAAAAGAGACCCAGTACTTC
TRBJ1-1 many TRBV29-1 . CSGGSSTEAFF TGCAGCGGGGGCAGTAGCACTGAAGCTTTCTTT
TRBJ1-1 . TRBV7-9 . CASSPRVEGTEAFF TGTGCCAGCAGCCCCCGGGTCGAGGGCACTGAAGCTTTCTTT
TRBJ2-3 . TRBV20-1 . CSAARWGSTDTQYF TGCAGTGCTGCGCGGTGGGGCAGCACAGATACGCAGTATTTT
TRBJ2-1 once TRBV4-1 . CASSQDEVREQFF TGCGCCAGCAGCCAAGATGAAGTGCGGGAGCAGTTCTTC
TRBJ2-3 . TRBV5-8 . CASSRGDRGTDTQYF TGTGCCAGCAGTCGAGGGGACCGAGGCACAGATACGCAGTATTTT
TRBJ2-7 few TRBV27 . CASSLFHSGPTPLEQYF TGTGCCAGCAGTTTATTCCATTCGGGTCCCACCCCGCTCGAGCAGTACTTC
TRBJ2-5 . TRBV7-2 . CASSPRWLNQETQYF TGTGCCAGCAGCCCTCGCTGGCTAAATCAAGAGACCCAGTACTTC
TRBJ1-6 . TRBV30 . CAWRARREGGRDNSPLHF TGTGCCTGGAGGGCCCGGCGAGAGGGGGGTCGAGATAATTCACCCCTCCACTTT
TRBJ1-1 . TRBV6-6 . CASSWDGNTEAFF TGTGCCAGCAGTTGGGACGGGAACACTGAAGCTTTCTTT
TRBJ2-6 . TRBV5-1 . CASSTATGPGANVLTF TGCGCCAGCAGCACAGCTACAGGGCCCGGGGCCAACGTCCTGACTTTC
TRBJ2-4 many TRBV5-5 . CASSFTQGLAKNIQYF TGTGCCAGCAGCTTCACGCAGGGGTTAGCCAAAAACATTCAGTACTTC
TRBJ1-2 . TRBV11-2 . CASSLDLTGSYGYTF TGTGCCAGCAGCTTAGATCTTACAGGGAGCTATGGCTACACCTTC
TRBJ2-7 few TRBV12-3/TRBV12-4 TRBD1 CASSKTGGGYEQYF TGTGCCAGCAGTAAAACAGGGGGCGGGTACGAGCAGTACTTC
TRBJ1-3 many TRBV20-1 . CSARVGRSIYF TGCAGTGCTAGAGTGGGGAGGTCCATATATTTT
TRBJ2-4 . TRBV11-2 TRBD2 CASSLGTSYIQYF TGTGCCAGCAGCTTAGGGACTAGTTACATTCAGTACTTC
TRBJ1-6 . TRBV2 . CASSEQGRGSNSPLHF TGTGCCAGCAGTGAACAGGGAAGGGGTAGTAATTCACCCCTCCACTTT
TRBJ1-5 . TRBV6-1 . CASSEGTDGQPQHF TGTGCCAGCAGTGAAGGGACAGATGGTCAGCCCCAGCATTTT
TRBJ2-3 . TRBV5-1 TRBD1 CASKRLPGQGTDTQYF TGCGCCAGCAAAAGGCTTCCGGGACAGGGGACAGATACGCAGTATTTT
TRBJ2-5 . TRBV10-3 . CAISRDPVLGTQYF TGTGCCATCAGTCGGGACCCAGTATTAGGGACCCAGTACTTC
TRBJ2-1 many TRBV20-1 . CSASEARHNEQFF TGCAGTGCTAGCGAGGCAAGGCACAATGAGCAGTTCTTC
TRBJ2-7 . TRBV5-5 . CASSLRLGRSEQYF TGTGCCAGCAGCTTGAGACTAGGGCGGTCCGAGCAGTACTTC
TRBJ2-2 . TRBV3-1 TRBD2 CASSLTGTRLGELFF TGTGCCAGCAGCCTAACCGGGACTAGACTCGGGGAGCTGTTTTTT
TRBJ2-2 . TRBV7-2 . CASSPNLRRELFF TGTGCCAGCAGCCCCAACCTTCGCCGGGAGCTGTTTTTT
TRBJ2-3 few TRBV5-1 . CASSSQGYSTDTQYF TGCGCCAGCAGCTCACAGGGTTACAGCACAGATACGCAGTATTTT
TRBJ1-2 . TRBV4-3 . CASSQVVGNYGYTF TGCGCCAGCAGCCAAGTGGTGGGGAACTATGGCTACACCTTC
TRBJ1-1 few TRBV20-1 . CSARVQGVWGLRDTEAFF TGCAGTGCTAGAGTCCAAGGGGTTTGGGGGCTTAGGGACACTGAAGCTTTCTTT
TRBJ2-1 few TRBV4-2 TRBD2 CASSQSELAGNNEQFF TGTGCCAGCAGCCAATCCGAACTAGCGGGGAACAATGAGCAGTTCTTC
TRBJ1-5 . TRBV11-2 . CASSLVLGGKGGTDTQHF TGTGCCAGCAGCTTAGTCCTCGGCGGGAAGGGGGGTACAGATACGCAGCATTTT
TRBJ2-2 few TRBV7-3 TRBD2 CASSTKPGLAENGTGELFF TGTGCCAGCAGCACCAAACCGGGACTAGCGGAGAACGGCACCGGGGAGCTGTTTTTT
TRBJ2-7 few TRBV19 TRBD1 CASSIAQLNRGRPSEQYF TGTGCCAGTAGTATAGCACAACTGAACAGGGGGCGACCATCCGAGCAGTACTTC
TRBJ2-3 . TRBV20-1 . CSAGPTIDTQYF TGCAGTGCGGGCCCAACAATAGATACGCAGTATTTT
TRBJ1-1 few TRBV11-2 . CASSLEGRVPKPAFF TGTGCCAGCAGCTTAGAAGGCAGGGTCCCTAAACCGGCTTTCTTT
TRBJ2-1 . TRBV21-1 . CASSKGYNEQFF TGTGCCAGCAGCAAGGGGTACAATGAGCAGTTCTTC
TRBJ2-3 . TRBV5-1 TRBD2 CASSSEGLAVTDTQYF TGCGCCAGCAGCTCGGAGGGACTAGCGGTTACAGATACGCAGTATTTT
TRBJ2-5 . TRBV10-3 . CAIRMTEGAGETQYF TGTGCCATCAGGATGACTGAAGGGGCGGGGGAGACCCAGTACTTC